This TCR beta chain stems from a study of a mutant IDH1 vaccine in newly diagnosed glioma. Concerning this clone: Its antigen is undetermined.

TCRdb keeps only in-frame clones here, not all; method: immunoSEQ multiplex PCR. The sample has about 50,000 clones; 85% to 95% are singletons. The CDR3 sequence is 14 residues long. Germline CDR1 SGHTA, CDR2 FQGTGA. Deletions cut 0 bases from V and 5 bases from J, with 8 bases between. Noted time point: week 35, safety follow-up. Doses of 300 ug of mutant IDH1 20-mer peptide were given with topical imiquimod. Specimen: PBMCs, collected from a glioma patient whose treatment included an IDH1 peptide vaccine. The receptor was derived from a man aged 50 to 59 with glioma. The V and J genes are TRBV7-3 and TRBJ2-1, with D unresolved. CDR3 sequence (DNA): TGTGCCAGCAGCTTAACATATAACGACAATGAGCAGTTCTTC. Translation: CASSLTYNDNEQFF.